Listed below are T cell receptor beta chains from one sample, sequenced in a study of somatic mutations in cytotoxic T cells in rheumatoid arthritis. Only in-frame clones appear in the TCRdb table, and some are missing; sequencing was by immunoSEQ multiplex PCR. The table has 6,500 to 7,000 clones, around 74% seen once. The sequenced material came from CD8+ T cells sorted from blood. The receptor set was obtained from an older woman in good health. Each CDR3 is given with its conserved first and last residue. Fields, in order: clone size, CDR3 length, V gene, J gene, D gene, CDR3 DNA, CDR3 protein. A D gene is named only where the DNA matches it firmly. Where a row states a size, it is once, few, many or the class of an expanded clone; other rows omit it.

>hyperexpanded|12|TRBV7-9|TRBJ2-7|.
TGTGCCAGCAGCACCGACAGCTACGAGCAGTACTTC
CASSTDSYEQYF
>once|14|TRBV7-9|TRBJ2-7|.
TGTGCCAGCAGCTTTAACGGGGGTTACTACGAGCAGTACTTC
CASSFNGGYYEQYF
>.|15|TRBV9|TRBJ2-1|.
TGTGCCAGCAGCGCCCAGGTGGGGGCCGGTGATGAGCAGTTCTTC
CASSAQVGAGDEQFF
>.|16|TRBV9|TRBJ2-3|TRBD1
TGTGCCAGCAGCGTAGGTAAGGGGACAGGCACAGATACGCAGTATTTT
CASSVGKGTGTDTQYF
>.|15|TRBV6-1|TRBJ2-2|.
TGTGCCAGCACCTCCGGGACACTATTCACCGGGGAGCTGTTTTTT
CASTSGTLFTGELFF
>once|15|TRBV30|TRBJ2-2|TRBD2
TGTGCCTGGGCCTGGACTAGCGGGGGTGTCGGGGAGCTGTTTTTT
CAWAWTSGGVGELFF
>few|11|TRBV29-1|TRBJ1-1|.
TGCAGCGTCGAGATGAACACTGAAGCTTTCTTT
CSVEMNTEAFF
>.|13|TRBV19|TRBJ2-1|.
TGTGCCAGTATTTATAGCTTCAACAATGAGCAGTTCTTC
CASIYSFNNEQFF
>.|11|TRBV2|TRBJ2-7|.
TGTGCCAGCAGTGACAGCTACGAGCAGTACTTC
CASSDSYEQYF
>.|14|TRBV7-6|TRBJ1-1|.
TGTGCCAGCAGCTTAATGGGGCGGAACACTGAAGCTTTCTTT
CASSLMGRNTEAFF
>.|15|TRBV11-3|TRBJ2-4|TRBD2
TGTGCCAGCAGCCTACTTAGCGGGAGTGAAAACATTCAGTACTTC
CASSLLSGSENIQYF
>.|8|TRBV20-1|TRBJ1-1|.
TGCAGTCCATGGCCAGCTTTCTTT
CSPWPAFF
>.|13|TRBV30|TRBJ2-7|TRBD1
TGTGCCTGGGGGACAGGGAGGGACTACGAGCAGTACTTC
CAWGTGRDYEQYF
>few|15|TRBV27|TRBJ2-7|TRBD2
TGTGCCAGCGGACCCGGGACTAGCGCCTCCTACGAGCAGTACTTC
CASGPGTSASYEQYF
>few|16|TRBV4-3|TRBJ2-1|.
TGCGCCAGCAGCCAGGAAGACTCGATAGTCTACAATGAGCAGTTCTTC
CASSQEDSIVYNEQFF
>.|15|TRBV5-6|TRBJ2-1|TRBD1
TGTGCCAGCAGCTTGGAGTGGGACAGGGGTAATGAGCAGTTCTTC
CASSLEWDRGNEQFF
>few|14|TRBV30|TRBJ1-4|.
TGTGCCTGGAGTGGGTCGAGAGAGTATGAAAAACTGTTTTTT
CAWSGSREYEKLFF
>few|13|TRBV21-1|TRBJ1-6|.
TGTGCCAGCAGCATTTCAGGGGTCTCACCCCTCCACTTT
CASSISGVSPLHF
>.|15|TRBV6-6|TRBJ2-1|TRBD2
TGTGCCAGCAGTAATAAACTAGCGGGACTCAATGAGCAGTTCTTC
CASSNKLAGLNEQFF
>.|14|TRBV19|TRBJ1-1|.
TGTGCCAGTAGTATGGTCCAGGGATTGACTGAAGCTTTCTTT
CASSMVQGLTEAFF
>.|14|TRBV12-5|TRBJ2-3|TRBD1
TGTGCTAGTGGTTTAGGGACAGGGACAGATACGCAGTATTTT
CASGLGTGTDTQYF
>.|14|TRBV18|TRBJ2-4|.
TGTGCCAGCTCATCGACAGGATTCAAAAACATTCAGTACTTC
CASSSTGFKNIQYF
>.|13|TRBV19|TRBJ2-7|TRBD1
TGTGCCAGTAGTGCCGGGACAGTCTACGAGCAGTACTTC
CASSAGTVYEQYF
>.|15|TRBV11-3|TRBJ2-2|.
TGTGCCAGCAGCTACCGGTCCCCTAACACCGGGGAGCTGTTTTTT
CASSYRSPNTGELFF
>few|16|TRBV7-3|TRBJ2-3|.
TGTGCCAGCAGCCATTACGAGTCCTCTAGCACAGATACGCAGTATTTT
CASSHYESSSTDTQYF
>.|15|TRBV7-9|TRBJ2-7|TRBD2
TGTGCCAGCAGCTTAGAAGTAGCGGGAGGAGTGCCGCAGTACTTC
CASSLEVAGGVPQYF
>.|14|TRBV6-5|TRBJ1-2|TRBD1
TGTGCCAGCAGTCCCTTCCAGGGGGCGGCTGGCTACACCTTC
CASSPFQGAAGYTF
>once|13|TRBV10-3|TRBJ2-5|TRBD2
TGTGCCACGGGACTAGAGAATCGAGAGACCCAGTACTTC
CATGLENRETQYF
>.|17|TRBV5-5|TRBJ2-7|.
TGCGCCAGCAGCCAAGAACACGGCGGGGTGGGGTCCTACGAGCAGTACTTC
CASSQEHGGVGSYEQYF
>.|17|TRBV21-1|TRBJ1-5|.
TGTGCCAGCAGCAAAGTCGGCAGGGGTTACGCCAATCAGCCCCAGCATTTT
CASSKVGRGYANQPQHF
>.|20|TRBV19|TRBJ2-2|TRBD2
TGTGCCAGTAGTTCCCGGGATAGCGGGAGGGCCCTCGGGTACACCGGGGAGCTGTTTTTT
CASSSRDSGRALGYTGELFF